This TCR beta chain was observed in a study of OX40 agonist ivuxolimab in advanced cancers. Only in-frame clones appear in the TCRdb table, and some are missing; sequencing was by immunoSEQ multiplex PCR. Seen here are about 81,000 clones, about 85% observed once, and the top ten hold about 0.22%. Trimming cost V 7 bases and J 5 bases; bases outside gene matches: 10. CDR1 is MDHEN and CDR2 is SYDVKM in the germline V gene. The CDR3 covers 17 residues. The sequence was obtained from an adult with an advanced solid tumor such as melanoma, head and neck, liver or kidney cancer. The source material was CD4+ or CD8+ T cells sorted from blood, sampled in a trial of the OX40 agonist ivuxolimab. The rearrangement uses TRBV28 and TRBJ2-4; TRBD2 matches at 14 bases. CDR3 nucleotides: TGTGCCAGCACCATGACTAGCGGGAGGGCCGGGGAAAACATTCAGTACTTC. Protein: CASTMTSGRAGENIQYF.